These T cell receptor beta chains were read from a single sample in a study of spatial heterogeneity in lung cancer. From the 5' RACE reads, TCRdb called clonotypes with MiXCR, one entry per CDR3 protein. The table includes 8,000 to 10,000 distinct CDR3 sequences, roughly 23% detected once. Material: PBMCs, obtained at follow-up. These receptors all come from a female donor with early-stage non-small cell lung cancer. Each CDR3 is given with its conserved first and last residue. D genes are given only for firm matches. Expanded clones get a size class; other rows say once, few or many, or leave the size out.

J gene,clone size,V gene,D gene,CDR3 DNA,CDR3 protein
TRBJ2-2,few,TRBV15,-,TGTGCCACCAGCAGAGATACCCCGGGACGCCGAGGTGGCGGGGAGCTGTTTTTT,CATSRDTPGRRGGGELFF
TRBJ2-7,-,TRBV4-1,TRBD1,TGCGCCAGCAGCCAACCGGACAGGGACGGCGAGCAGTACTTC,CASSQPDRDGEQYF
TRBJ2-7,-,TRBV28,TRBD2,TGTGCCAGCAGCCACTGGACTAGCGACTCCTACGAGCAGTACTTC,CASSHWTSDSYEQYF
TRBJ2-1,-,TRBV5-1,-,TGCGCCAGCAGCTTGTTAGGATCCTTGGGCCGTGAGCAGTTCTTC,CASSLLGSLGREQFF
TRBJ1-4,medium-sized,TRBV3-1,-,TGTGCCAGCAGCTACGGACACCTCGGGGAAAAACTGTTTTTT,CASSYGHLGEKLFF
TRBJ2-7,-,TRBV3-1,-,TGTGCCAGCAGCCCCGACAGTGACGAGCAGTACTTC,CASSPDSDEQYF
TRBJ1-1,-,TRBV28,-,TGTGCCAGCAGTTCGAACACTGAAGCTTTCTTT,CASSSNTEAFF
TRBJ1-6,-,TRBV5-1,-,TGCGCCAGCAGCTTGGTTCAGGCAGGTTCACCCCTCCACTTT,CASSLVQAGSPLHF
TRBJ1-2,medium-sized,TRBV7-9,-,TGTGCCAGCAGCTTACTTGGTAACTATGGCTACACCTTC,CASSLLGNYGYTF
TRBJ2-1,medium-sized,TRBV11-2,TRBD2,TGTGCCAGCAGCTGGACCTCTAGCGGGGGCTACAATGAGCAGTTCTTC,CASSWTSSGGYNEQFF
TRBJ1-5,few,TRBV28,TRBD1,TGTGCCAGCAGTCCTCGACAGGGGGCCTCACTGTTGCAGCCCCAGCATTTT,CASSPRQGASLLQPQHF
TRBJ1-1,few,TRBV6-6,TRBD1,TGTGCCAGCCTGGGCAGGGGGCGCCAGCCGGCGACTGAAGCTTTCTTT,CASLGRGRQPATEAFF
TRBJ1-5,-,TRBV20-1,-,TGCAGTGCGCCAACCGACTGGAAGCCAGGGGAGCCCCAGCATTTT,CSAPTDWKPGEPQHF
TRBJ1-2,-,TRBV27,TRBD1,TGTGCCAGCAGGGTCACCGGAGGGGGCGGCTACACCTTC,CASRVTGGGGYTF
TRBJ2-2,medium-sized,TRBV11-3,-,TGTGCCAGCAGCTTAATAGCCACCGGGGAGCTGTTTTTT,CASSLIATGELFF
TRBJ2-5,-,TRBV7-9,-,TGTGCCAGCAGCTTAAGCGAGACCCAGTACTTC,CASSLSETQYF
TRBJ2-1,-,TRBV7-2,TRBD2,TGTGCCAGCAGCTTATTAGCGGGGAAGTACAATGAGCAGTTCTTC,CASSLLAGKYNEQFF
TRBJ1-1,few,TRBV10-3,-,TGTGCCATCAGTGCGGCAGGGGACACTGAAGCTTTCTTT,CAISAAGDTEAFF
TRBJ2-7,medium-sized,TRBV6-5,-,TGTGCCAGCAGTTACGGGGCAGACTCCTACGAGCAGTACTTC,CASSYGADSYEQYF
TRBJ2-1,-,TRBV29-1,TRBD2,TGCAGCGTTGGGGCTAGCGGGAGTCTCCAGTTCTTC,CSVGASGSLQFF
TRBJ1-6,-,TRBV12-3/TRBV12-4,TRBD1,TGTGCCAGCAGAGATACAGGGGCAGAGAATTCACCCCTCCACTTT,CASRDTGAENSPLHF
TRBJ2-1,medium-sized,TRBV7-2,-,TGTGCCAGCAGCTTAGGTCCTCGAAACCGTGACAATGAGCAGTTCTTC,CASSLGPRNRDNEQFF
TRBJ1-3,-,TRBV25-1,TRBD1,TGTGCCAGCAGGGGGACAGGGGCTGGAAACACCATATATTTT,CASRGTGAGNTIYF
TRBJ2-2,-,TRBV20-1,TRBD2,TGCAGTGCTGGGCGCGGGAGTGGTACCGGGGAGCTGTTTTTT,CSAGRGSGTGELFF
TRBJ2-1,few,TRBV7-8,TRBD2,TGTGCCAGCAGCTCAGGCACCGGGACTAGGGGGATGCAGTTCTTC,CASSSGTGTRGMQFF
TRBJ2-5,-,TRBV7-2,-,TGTGCCAGCAGCTTAGTTGAGGGCAGCCAAGAGACCCAGTACTTC,CASSLVEGSQETQYF
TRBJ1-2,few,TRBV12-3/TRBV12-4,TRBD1,TGTGCCAGCAGTTTCGGGACAGGGAAGCCGGGCTACACCTTC,CASSFGTGKPGYTF
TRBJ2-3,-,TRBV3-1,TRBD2,TGTGCCAGCAGCCAAGATCTAGCGGACATGTTTTCGAGGAGCACAGATACGCAGTATTTT,CASSQDLADMFSRSTDTQYF
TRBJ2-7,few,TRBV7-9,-,TGTGCCAGCAGCTCCCGGGGTCGTAAGCAGTACTTC,CASSSRGRKQYF
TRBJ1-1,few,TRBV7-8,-,TGTGCCAGCAGCCCCCTAGAAAGTTCTACTGAAGCTTTCTTT,CASSPLESSTEAFF
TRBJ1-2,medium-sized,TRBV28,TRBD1,TGTGCCAGCAGTCCGCCGACAGGGGCGGATGGCTACACCTTC,CASSPPTGADGYTF
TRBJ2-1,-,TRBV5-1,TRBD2,TGCGCCAGCAGCCCCTTGGGTGGCGCGGGGGTACTCCATGAGCAGTTCTTC,CASSPLGGAGVLHEQFF
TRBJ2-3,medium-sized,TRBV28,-,TGTGCCAGCAGTTTCGGGGCCCTCACAGATACGCAGTATTTT,CASSFGALTDTQYF
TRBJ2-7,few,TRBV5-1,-,TGCGCCAGCAGGGTAGGCGCAGCCTACGAGCAGTACTTC,CASRVGAAYEQYF
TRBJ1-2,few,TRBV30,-,TGTGCCTGGAGTGTACTAGGGGCAGGGGGCTACACCTTC,CAWSVLGAGGYTF
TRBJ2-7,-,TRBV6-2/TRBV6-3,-,TGTGCCAGCAGTTACTCGGTTGCTAGTCAGAACTACGAGCAGTACTTC,CASSYSVASQNYEQYF
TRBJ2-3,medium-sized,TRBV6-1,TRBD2,TGTGCCAGCAGTGTGTTAGCGGGCAAGGATACGCAGTATTTT,CASSVLAGKDTQYF
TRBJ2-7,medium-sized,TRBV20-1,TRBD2,TGCAGTGCTCAGGAGCGGGAGGGTTTCTACGAGCAGTACTTC,CSAQEREGFYEQYF
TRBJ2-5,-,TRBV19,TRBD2,TGTGCCAGTAGTCCGCCGGGACTAGCGGGAGAGACCCAGTACTTC,CASSPPGLAGETQYF
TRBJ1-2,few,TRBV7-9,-,TGTGCCAGCAGCCGAACAGCCGGGGGGGATGGCTACACCTTC,CASSRTAGGDGYTF
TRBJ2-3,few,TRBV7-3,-,TGTGCCAGCAGCTTAATGGGCAGTGTCGCAGATACGCAGTATTTT,CASSLMGSVADTQYF
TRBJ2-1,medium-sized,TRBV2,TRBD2,TGTGCCAGCTTTGGACTAGGGTACAATGAGCAGTTCTTC,CASFGLGYNEQFF
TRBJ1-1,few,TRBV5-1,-,TGCGCCAGCAGCGAGGACACCTTTAACACTGAAGCTTTCTTT,CASSEDTFNTEAFF
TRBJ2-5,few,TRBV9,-,TGTGCCAGCAGCGTAGACGAGACCCAGTACTTC,CASSVDETQYF
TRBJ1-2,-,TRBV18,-,TGTGCCAGCTCACAAAGCGGGAACTATGGCTACACCTTC,CASSQSGNYGYTF
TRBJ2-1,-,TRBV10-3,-,TGTGCCATCAGTATAACTTCCTACAATGAGCAGTTCTTC,CAISITSYNEQFF
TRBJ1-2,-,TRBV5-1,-,TGCGCCAGCAGCTTGGGTACGGAGGATGGCTACACCTTC,CASSLGTEDGYTF
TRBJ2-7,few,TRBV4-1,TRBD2,TGCGCCAGCAGCCAAGTCGGGATAGCGGGAGGGCCGGAGAAGCAGTACTTC,CASSQVGIAGGPEKQYF
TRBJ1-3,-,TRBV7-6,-,TGTGCCAGCAGCCTGGGGACGGCCGACTCTGGAAACACCATATATTTT,CASSLGTADSGNTIYF
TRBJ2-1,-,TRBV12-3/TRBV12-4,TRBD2,TGTGCCAGCGGACTAGCGGGTCCCTACAATGAGCAGTTCTTC,CASGLAGPYNEQFF